Listed here is a single T cell receptor (beta chain). This sample is part of a study of blood T cell repertoires in COVID-19. The overall study: Sites across the United States, Italy and Spain contributed samples from acute and convalescent COVID-19. Nucleic acid was either cDNA or gDNA, and it came from T cells, B-cell-depleted T cells, or PBMCs.

This CDR3 has 17 residues. With 3 bases clipped from V and 6 bases from J, the junction kept 16 bases outside the gene matches. Germline CDR1 reads MDHEN; CDR2 reads SYDVKM. The authors' processing: Amplification from reference gene primers served as the basis for estimated nucleated cell counts. Some clones are missing from TCRdb's copy, which holds only in-frame ones; the method was immunoSEQ multiplex PCR. V, J and clone size are taken as reported in that table, and D and trimming were inferred from the DNA itself. The sample lists 200,000 to 300,000 clones; around 84% were seen once. The clonotype was recovered from a man in his 60s with acute or convalescent COVID-19. The source material was peripheral blood. The rearrangement joins TRBV28 to TRBJ1-2; 7 nucleotides agree with TRBD1. The chain's CDR3 is CASSFYTFRGRVDGYTF. The CDR3 nucleotides read TGTGCCAGCAGTTTTTACACCTTTAGGGGGCGGGTCGATGGCTACACCTTC.